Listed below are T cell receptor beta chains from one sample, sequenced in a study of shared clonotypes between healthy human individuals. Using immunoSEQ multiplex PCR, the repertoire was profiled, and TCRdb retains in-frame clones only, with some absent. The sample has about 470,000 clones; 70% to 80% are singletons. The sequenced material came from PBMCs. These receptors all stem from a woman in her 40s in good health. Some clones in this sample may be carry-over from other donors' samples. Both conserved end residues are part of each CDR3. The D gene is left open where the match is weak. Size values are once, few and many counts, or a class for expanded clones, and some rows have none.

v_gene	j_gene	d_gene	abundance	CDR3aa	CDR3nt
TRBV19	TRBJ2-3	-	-	CASSLQTSTDTQYF	TGTGCCAGTAGTCTACAGACTAGCACAGATACGCAGTATTTT
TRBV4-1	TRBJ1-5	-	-	CASSQGPKGEGNQPQHF	TGCGCCAGCAGCCAAGGACCAAAAGGGGAGGGCAATCAGCCCCAGCATTTT
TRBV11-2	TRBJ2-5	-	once	CASSYRDPEETQYF	TGTGCCAGCAGCTACAGGGACCCCGAAGAGACCCAGTACTTC
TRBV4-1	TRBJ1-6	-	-	CASSQESQGRSPLHF	TGCGCCAGCAGCCAAGAAAGTCAGGGCCGGTCACCCCTCCACTTT
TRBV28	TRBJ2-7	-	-	CASSRGTHYEQYF	TGTGCCAGCAGTCGTGGGACCCATTACGAGCAGTACTTC
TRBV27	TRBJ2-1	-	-	CASRHRRDYNEQFF	TGTGCCAGCAGGCATAGACGGGACTACAATGAGCAGTTCTTC
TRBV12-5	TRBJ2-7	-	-	CASGLGVRGGEQYF	TGTGCTAGTGGTCTAGGTGTCAGGGGAGGCGAGCAGTACTTC
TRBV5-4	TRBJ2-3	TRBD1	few	CASSMTGSTDTQYF	TGTGCCAGCAGCATGACAGGGAGCACAGATACGCAGTATTTT
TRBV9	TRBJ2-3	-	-	CASSVVVTDTQYF	TGTGCCAGCAGCGTAGTTGTCACAGATACGCAGTATTTT
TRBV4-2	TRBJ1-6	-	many	CASSPSSDIYNSPLHF	TGTGCCAGCAGCCCTAGTTCCGACATCTATAATTCACCCCTCCACTTT
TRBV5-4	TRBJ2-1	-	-	CASSGPGTAYNEQFF	TGTGCCAGCAGCGGCCCCGGGACTGCCTACAATGAGCAGTTCTTC
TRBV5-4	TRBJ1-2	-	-	CASSRWDIPNYGYTF	TGTGCCAGCAGCCGGTGGGACATACCAAACTATGGCTACACCTTC
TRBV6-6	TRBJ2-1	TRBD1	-	CASSSQGQGVRNEQFF	TGTGCCAGCAGTTCCCAGGGACAGGGGGTACGGAATGAGCAGTTCTTC
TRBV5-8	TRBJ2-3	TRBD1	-	CASSSRDRPTDTQYF	TGTGCCAGCAGCTCTCGGGACAGGCCCACAGATACGCAGTATTTT
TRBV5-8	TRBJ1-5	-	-	CASSLDWGADQPQHF	TGTGCCAGCAGCTTGGACTGGGGAGCGGATCAGCCCCAGCATTTT
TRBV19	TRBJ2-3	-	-	CASSEGGPSTDTQYF	TGTGCCAGTAGTGAAGGGGGACCTAGCACAGATACGCAGTATTTT
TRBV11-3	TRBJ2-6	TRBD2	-	CASSPRGGTGANVLTF	TGTGCCAGCAGCCCTAGGGGAGGGACTGGGGCCAACGTCCTGACTTTC
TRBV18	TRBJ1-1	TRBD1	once	CASSPQGAGMNTEAFF	TGTGCCAGCTCACCGCAGGGGGCGGGGATGAACACTGAAGCTTTCTTT
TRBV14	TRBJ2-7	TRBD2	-	CASSQVGLAGPFYEQYF	TGTGCCAGCAGCCAAGTCGGACTAGCGGGGCCTTTCTACGAGCAGTACTTC
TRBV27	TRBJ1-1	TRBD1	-	CASSLTGGLLDTEAFF	TGTGCCAGCAGTTTAACAGGGGGCCTATTAGACACTGAAGCTTTCTTT
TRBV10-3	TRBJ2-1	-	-	CAIRGTYNEQFF	TGTGCCATCAGGGGCACCTACAATGAGCAGTTCTTC
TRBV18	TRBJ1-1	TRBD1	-	CASSGQGGDTEAFF	TGTGCCAGCTCAGGACAGGGTGGGGACACTGAAGCTTTCTTT
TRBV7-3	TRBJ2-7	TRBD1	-	CASSLWTGYEQYF	TGTGCCAGCAGCTTGTGGACAGGCTACGAGCAGTACTTC
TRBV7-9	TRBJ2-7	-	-	CASSPPSYEQYF	TGTGCCAGCAGCCCCCCCTCCTACGAGCAGTACTTC
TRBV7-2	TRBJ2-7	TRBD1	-	CASSLGTGVGEQYF	TGTGCCAGCAGCCTAGGGACAGGGGTTGGCGAGCAGTACTTC
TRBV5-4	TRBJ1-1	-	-	CASSLGTTPNTEAFF	TGTGCCAGCAGCTTAGGGACAACCCCGAACACTGAAGCTTTCTTT
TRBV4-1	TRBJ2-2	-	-	CASSRWPSGELFF	TGCGCCAGCAGCCGGTGGCCTTCCGGGGAGCTGTTTTTT
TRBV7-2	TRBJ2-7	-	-	CASSFGRARYEQYF	TGTGCCAGCAGCTTTGGTAGGGCCCGCTACGAGCAGTACTTC
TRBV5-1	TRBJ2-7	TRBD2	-	CASSFWRESPEQYF	TGCGCCAGCAGCTTTTGGCGGGAGTCCCCCGAGCAGTACTTC
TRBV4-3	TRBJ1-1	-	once	CASSPGHRGRSEAFF	TGCGCCAGCAGCCCTGGCCATCGGGGGCGTTCTGAAGCTTTCTTT
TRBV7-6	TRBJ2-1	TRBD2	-	CASSQELAGAYNEQFF	TGTGCCAGCAGCCAAGAATTAGCGGGAGCCTACAATGAGCAGTTCTTC
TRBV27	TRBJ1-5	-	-	CASSPGTGNQPQHF	TGTGCCAGCAGCCCGGGGACCGGCAATCAGCCCCAGCATTTT
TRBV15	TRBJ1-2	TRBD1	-	CATSRDMAGQGGYTF	TGTGCCACCAGCAGAGATATGGCGGGACAGGGTGGCTACACCTTC
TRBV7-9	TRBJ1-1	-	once	CASSLGVRATEAFF	TGTGCCAGCAGCCTTGGGGTCAGGGCCACTGAAGCTTTCTTT
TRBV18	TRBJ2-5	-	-	CASSPAGETQYF	TGTGCCAGCTCACCAGCGGGAGAGACCCAGTACTTC
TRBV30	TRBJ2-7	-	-	CAWSVGNTYEQYF	TGTGCCTGGAGCGTAGGAAATACCTACGAGCAGTACTTC
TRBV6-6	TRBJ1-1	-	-	CASSYNENTEAFF	TGTGCCAGCAGTTACAACGAGAACACTGAAGCTTTCTTT
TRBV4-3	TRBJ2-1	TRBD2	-	CASSQAGGSGRPREQFF	TGCGCCAGCAGCCAAGCTGGGGGGAGCGGGAGGCCCAGGGAGCAGTTCTTC
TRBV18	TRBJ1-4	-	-	CASSPWAGSHRGNEKLFF	TGTGCCAGCTCACCATGGGCAGGAAGTCACCGCGGGAATGAAAAACTGTTTTTT
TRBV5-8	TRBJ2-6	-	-	CASSFRRMAGANVLTF	TGTGCCAGCAGCTTCCGACGGATGGCTGGGGCCAACGTCCTGACTTTC
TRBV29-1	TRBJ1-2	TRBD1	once	CSVRTGGSYYGYTF	TGCAGCGTCCGGACAGGGGGGTCGTACTATGGCTACACCTTC
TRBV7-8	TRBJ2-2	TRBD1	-	CASSPTGTGNTGELFF	TGTGCCAGCAGCCCGACCGGGACAGGGAACACCGGGGAGCTGTTTTTT
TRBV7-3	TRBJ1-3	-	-	CASSRTVGNTIYF	TGTGCCAGCAGCAGGACGGTTGGAAACACCATATATTTT
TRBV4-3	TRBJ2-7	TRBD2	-	CASSQGIGLADYEQYF	TGCGCCAGCAGCCAAGGAATTGGACTAGCGGATTACGAGCAGTACTTC
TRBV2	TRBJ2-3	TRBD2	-	CASTGTSGSMTQYF	TGTGCCAGTACCGGGACTAGCGGGAGTATGACGCAGTATTTT
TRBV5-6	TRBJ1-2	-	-	CASSLGIWNGYTF	TGCGCCAGCAGCCTGGGGATTTGGAATGGCTACACCTTC
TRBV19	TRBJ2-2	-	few	CASSISRNTGELFF	TGTGCCAGTAGTATAAGCAGGAACACCGGGGAGCTGTTTTTT
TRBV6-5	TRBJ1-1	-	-	CASSYKRGGDTEAFF	TGTGCCAGCAGTTACAAGAGGGGTGGAGACACTGAAGCTTTCTTT
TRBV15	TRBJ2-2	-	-	CATSRERTGELFF	TGTGCCACCAGCAGAGAGCGGACAGGGGAGCTGTTTTTT
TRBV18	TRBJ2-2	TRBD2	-	CASSPPGGRNTGELFF	TGTGCCAGCTCACCACCGGGCGGGAGGAACACCGGGGAGCTGTTTTTT
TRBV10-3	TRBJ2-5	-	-	CAIRGDQETQYF	TGTGCCATCAGAGGGGACCAAGAGACCCAGTACTTC
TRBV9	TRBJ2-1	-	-	CASSVGGGGSFDEQFF	TGTGCCAGCAGCGTAGGAGGAGGTGGTAGCTTCGATGAGCAGTTCTTC
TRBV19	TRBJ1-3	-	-	CATGDFRSGNTIYF	TGTGCCACTGGGGACTTTCGCTCTGGAAACACCATATATTTT
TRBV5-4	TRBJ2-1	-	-	CASSPGLSGGGEQFF	TGTGCCAGCAGCCCCGGACTTTCCGGAGGGGGTGAGCAGTTCTTC
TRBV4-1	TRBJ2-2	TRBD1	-	CASSRRLSGTASTGELFF	TGCGCCAGCAGCCGCCGCTTATCCGGGACAGCAAGCACCGGGGAGCTGTTTTTT